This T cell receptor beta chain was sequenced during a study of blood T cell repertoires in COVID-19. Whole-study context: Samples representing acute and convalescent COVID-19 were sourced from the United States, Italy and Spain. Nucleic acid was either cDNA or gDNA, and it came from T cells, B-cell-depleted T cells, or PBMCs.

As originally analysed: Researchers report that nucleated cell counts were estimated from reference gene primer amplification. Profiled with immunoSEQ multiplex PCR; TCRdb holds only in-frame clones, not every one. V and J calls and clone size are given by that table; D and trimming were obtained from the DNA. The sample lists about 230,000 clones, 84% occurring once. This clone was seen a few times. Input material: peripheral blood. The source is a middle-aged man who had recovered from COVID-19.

The CDR3 DNA sequence: TGCAGTGCTAGTCCGGGACAGGGGTTCAATCAGCCCCAGCATTTT. Protein: CSASPGQGFNQPQHF. The rearrangement links TRBV20-1 to TRBJ1-5; 10 nucleotides align to TRBD1. The germline CDR1 and CDR2 sequences are DFQATT and SNEGSKA (reference sequence). V shed 3 bases, J shed 3 bases, and the junction held 5 bases outside the gene matches. The CDR3 runs to 15 residues.